This passage covers 4 T cell receptor beta chains from one sample sequenced in a study of CD4 and CD8 cells across lung adenocarcinoma regions. TCRdb reprocessed the PCR reads via MiXCR and lists one record per CDR3 protein. Of 20,000 to 25,000 distinct CDR3 sequences listed, roughly 54% were seen once; the top ten hold 27%. Sequencing was performed on CD8+ T cells from the center of a lung tumor. The receptors were gathered from a female donor with lung adenocarcinoma. The CD4 and CD8 labels of this study may be unreliable.

A few counts support this clonotype. This chain connects TRBV12-3 or TRBV12-4 to TRBJ2-5, with unresolved D. The tail of the sequence fits TRBJ2-1 better, so the J call may be wrong. This CDR3 is built from 13 residues. CDR3 sequence: CASSLGRALEQFF. The CDR3 DNA reads TGTGCCAGCAGTTTAGGTAGGGCCCTCGAGCAGTTCTTC.

About this clonotype itself: One end of the junction is discordant with germline, which a read error may explain. The rearrangement links TRBV7-2 to TRBJ2-3; D is perhaps TRBD2 (6 bases). There are 16 residues in the CDR3. Germline V CDR1 and CDR2: SGHTA, FQGNSA. As DNA, the CDR3 is TGTGCCAGCAGCTTAGGATCGGGGAGGAGCCCAGATACGCAGTATTTC. This encodes CASSLGSGRSPDTQYF.

Comment on this clonotype: An end of the junction does not agree with germline; a read error may underlie this. V usage is TRBV6-5 and J usage is TRBJ2-3; the match to TRBD1 covers 7 bases. Germline lookup yields CDR1 MNHEY and CDR2 SVGAGI. The CDR3 loop spans 15 amino acids. CDR3 in amino acids: CASSYGQVGTDTQYF. The CDR3 region has the DNA TGTGCCAGCAGTTACGGACAGGTGGGCACCGATACGCAGTATTTT.

The chain is built from TRBV5-1 and TRBJ2-2; the match to TRBD1 covers 8 bases. CDR1 SGHRS and CDR2 YFSETQ come from the germline V gene. The V and J ends lost 3 bases and 3 bases, in that order; junction bases with no gene match: 7. The CDR3 length is 16 residues. The CDR3 nucleotides read TGCGCCAGCAGCTCACCAGGGGGCTCCTACACCGGGGAGCTGTTTTTT. It specifies CASSSPGGSYTGELFF.